This T cell receptor beta chain was retrieved from a study of identical twins. Study-level points and caveats: Models underestimated how often monozygotic twins shared out-of-frame TCR alpha. The abundant beta clonotypes from cord blood had fewer insertions, and memory repertoires had none of this.

Germline V CDR1 and CDR2: SQVTM, ANQGSEA. Trimming cost V 4 bases and J 6 bases, with 12 bases left between them. The CDR3 has 13 residues. This clonotype showed up many times. Antigen unknown. Each CDR3 protein gets one entry after TCRdb re-called the 5' RACE reads with MiXCR. This table holds just under 650,000 distinct CDR3 sequences, 7% to 7.5% found once. The same specimen was also included in a second study, on yellow fever vaccine responses in identical twins.

Sequencing was done on a sample of PBMCs. The source of this sequence is a woman between 18 and 30 years old in good health. V and J are TRBV29-1 and TRBJ1-4; the D is unclear. CDR3 loop: CSVARDVDEKLFF. In DNA form, the CDR3 reads TGCAGCGTTGCTAGGGATGTTGATGAAAAACTGTTTTTT.